Listed below are T cell receptor beta chains from one sample, sequenced in a study of CD8 T cells in ankylosing spondylitis. One entry per CDR3 protein results from TCRdb running MiXCR on the 5' RACE reads. The data show hundreds of thousands of distinct CDR3 sequences, approximately 12% seen once. The sequenced sample consisted of blood, either unsorted or a sorted T cell fraction (not recorded which). The source is a male donor with ankylosing spondylitis. The CDR3 runs from the conserved cysteine through the conserved F or W. The D gene is left open where the match is weak. Rows may omit the clone size; those that give it use once, few, many or a size class.

TGCAGCGTTCCGGGACAGGCGATCTACAATGAGCAGTTCTTC,CSVPGQAIYNEQFF,14,TRBV29-1,many,TRBD1,TRBJ2-1
TGTGCCAGCAGGGGGGGGCGGAGCCTTTCCTACGAGCAGTACTTC,CASRGGRSLSYEQYF,15,TRBV7-2,NA,NA,TRBJ2-7
TGTGCCAGCAGCTACCGGGGACGATTAGACTACGAGCAGTACTTC,CASSYRGRLDYEQYF,15,TRBV7-2,NA,NA,TRBJ2-7
TGTGCCAGCAGGAACAGGGGGCCTACTGAAGCTTTCTTT,CASRNRGPTEAFF,13,TRBV6-2/TRBV6-3,NA,TRBD1,TRBJ1-1
TGCAGTGCTATTGATGGACTAGCGGTACAAGAGACCCAGTACTTC,CSAIDGLAVQETQYF,15,TRBV20-1,many,TRBD2,TRBJ2-5
TGCGCCAGCAGCTTGGCGGTGACAGGGGCCCCTGGAAACACCATATATTTT,CASSLAVTGAPGNTIYF,17,TRBV5-1,many,TRBD1,TRBJ1-3
TGTGCCACCAGCACCCACCGGGACAGGGCTGAAAAACTGTTTTTT,CATSTHRDRAEKLFF,15,TRBV15,few,TRBD1,TRBJ1-4
TGTGCCAGCAGCCCCGGGTATTACTATGGCTACACCTTC,CASSPGYYYGYTF,13,TRBV7-2,few,NA,TRBJ1-2
TGCGCCAGCAGCGGGGACCCCCAAGAGACCCAGTACTTC,CASSGDPQETQYF,13,TRBV5-1,few,NA,TRBJ2-5
TGCAGTGCTAGAGATTTCATTAATTTGAACTATGGCTACACCTTC,CSARDFINLNYGYTF,15,TRBV20-1,NA,NA,TRBJ1-2
TGTGCCAGCAGCCAAGGGGCGCCCAGCACAGATACGCAGTATTTT,CASSQGAPSTDTQYF,15,TRBV9,many,NA,TRBJ2-3
TGTGCCAGCAGCTTAGTGGCACAGATGAACACTGAAGCTTTCTTT,CASSLVAQMNTEAFF,15,TRBV7-2,NA,NA,TRBJ1-1
TGCGCCAGCTCCGAAGATACAGCTAACTATGGCTACACCTTC,CASSEDTANYGYTF,14,TRBV5-1,NA,NA,TRBJ1-2
TGCAGTGCTAGAAAACAGGGGCACTATGGCTACACCTTC,CSARKQGHYGYTF,13,TRBV20-1,NA,TRBD1,TRBJ1-2
TGTGCCATCAGTGATTCCGAAGGCTACACCTTC,CAISDSEGYTF,11,TRBV10-3,NA,NA,TRBJ1-2
TGTGCCTGGTCAGCGGGGGGTATCCAAGAGACCCAGTACTTC,CAWSAGGIQETQYF,14,TRBV30,NA,TRBD2,TRBJ2-5
TGTGCCATCGGCCGGGACACCTCCGCCGGGGAGCTGTTTTTT,CAIGRDTSAGELFF,14,TRBV6-1,NA,NA,TRBJ2-2
TGCGCCAGCAGCCAGGGGGGTATCCCCTATGGCTACACCTTC,CASSQGGIPYGYTF,14,TRBV5-1,few,TRBD1,TRBJ1-2
TGCAGCTCCTCCACGGTTAGTTACAATGAGCAGTTCTTC,CSSSTVSYNEQFF,13,TRBV29-1,many,NA,TRBJ2-1
TGCAGCGTTGAGGCGGAGGAAGATACGCAGTATTTT,CSVEAEEDTQYF,12,TRBV29-1,few,NA,TRBJ2-3
TGTGCCAGCAGCCAAGGTCTAGGGGTTGAGCAGTTCTTC,CASSQGLGVEQFF,13,TRBV4-2,few,NA,TRBJ2-1
TGTGCCAGCAGCCCCAGAGACAGCTTTACCTACGAGCAGTACTTC,CASSPRDSFTYEQYF,15,TRBV9,few,NA,TRBJ2-7
TGTGCCAGCAACCCGGGACAGGGGTACCAAGAGACCCAGTACTTC,CASNPGQGYQETQYF,15,TRBV6-1,NA,TRBD1,TRBJ2-5
TGTGCCAGCAAGACAGGAGACCTCACAGATACGCAGTATTTT,CASKTGDLTDTQYF,14,TRBV6-1,few,NA,TRBJ2-3
TGCAGTGCTCTCACCGGGACCAAAGGGGTCGAGCAGTACTTC,CSALTGTKGVEQYF,14,TRBV20-1,many,NA,TRBJ2-7
TGTGCCAGCTCGCCCCGGGCGAAGGGGCGCGGCACTGAAGCTTTCTTT,CASSPRAKGRGTEAFF,16,TRBV18,NA,NA,TRBJ1-1
TGCAGCGTGCAGAACAGGGTTAGCTCCTACAATGAGCAGTTCTTC,CSVQNRVSSYNEQFF,15,TRBV29-1,few,NA,TRBJ2-1
TGCAGTGCTACCGGACTAGCGGGAGATGAGCAGTTCTTC,CSATGLAGDEQFF,13,TRBV20-1,many,TRBD2,TRBJ2-1
TGCAGTGCTACCGGACAGGATTCTCGTACCTCCTATGGCTACACCTTC,CSATGQDSRTSYGYTF,16,TRBV20-1,many,TRBD1,TRBJ1-2
TGTGCCAGCAGACCGGCGGGTACACGGGGCCTTCATGGCTACACCTTC,CASRPAGTRGLHGYTF,16,TRBV11-1,NA,NA,TRBJ1-2
TGTGCCAGCAGCTACAGAAGGAACGAAAAACTGTTTTTT,CASSYRRNEKLFF,13,TRBV7-9,NA,NA,TRBJ1-4
TGCGCCAGCAGCTTGGACAGGGCTTTTGGTGAGCAGTTCTTC,CASSLDRAFGEQFF,14,TRBV5-1,NA,NA,TRBJ2-1
TGTGCCAGCAGCAAGGGACAGAACATCTATGGCTACACCTTC,CASSKGQNIYGYTF,14,TRBV7-2,NA,TRBD1,TRBJ1-2
TGTGCCTGGAGTGTCGTAGACGAGACCCAGTACTTC,CAWSVVDETQYF,12,TRBV30,NA,NA,TRBJ2-5
TGCGCCAGCAGCTTGGATCCGGGACAGAGGGAGGTGTACTTC,CASSLDPGQREVYF,14,TRBV5-1,many,NA,TRBJ2-7
TGCGCCAGCAGCCAAGTAAGGGGCTTTACCTACGAGCAGTACTTC,CASSQVRGFTYEQYF,15,TRBV4-3,many,NA,TRBJ2-7
TGTGCCAGCAGTACAGCGGGCCACGAGCAGTACTTC,CASSTAGHEQYF,12,TRBV27,once,NA,TRBJ2-7
TGTGCCACCAGCAGAGATTCCGGGACAGTGAACACTGAAGCTTTCTTT,CATSRDSGTVNTEAFF,16,TRBV15,few,TRBD1,TRBJ1-1
TGTGCCACCAGTGATCAGTCAACTAACTATGGCTACACCTTC,CATSDQSTNYGYTF,14,TRBV24-1,NA,NA,TRBJ1-2
TGCGCCAGCAGTATGGGGGCGGGGCTCGACACTGAAGCTTTCTTT,CASSMGAGLDTEAFF,15,TRBV5-1,NA,NA,TRBJ1-1
TGTGCCAGCAGTTTCCAGAACCTCTACGAGCAGTACTTC,CASSFQNLYEQYF,13,TRBV28,few,NA,TRBJ2-7
TGCAGCGTTGTCACGGACCAGGAGACCCAGTACTTC,CSVVTDQETQYF,12,TRBV29-1,many,NA,TRBJ2-5
TGTGCCAGCAGCTTCCGGACAGGGGGCTTCTACGAGCAGTACTTC,CASSFRTGGFYEQYF,15,TRBV7-9,NA,TRBD1,TRBJ2-7
TGTGCCAGCAGTCCCTTCGGACAGGGAGAAGGTCAGCCCCAGCATTTT,CASSPFGQGEGQPQHF,16,TRBV28,few,TRBD1,TRBJ1-5
TGTGCCAGCAGCTTAATGGGCGGAGGGGGTCAGCCCCAGCATTTT,CASSLMGGGGQPQHF,15,TRBV7-3,NA,NA,TRBJ1-5
TGTGCCAGCAGCTTAGAATTCACCGGGGAGCTGTTTTTT,CASSLEFTGELFF,13,TRBV7-2,NA,NA,TRBJ2-2
TGCAGCGAGCGGACAGAGGGAACAGATACGCAGTATTTT,CSERTEGTDTQYF,13,TRBV29-1,many,NA,TRBJ2-3
TGTGCCAGCAGCTTAGATTCTCGGCAAGAGACCCAGTACTTC,CASSLDSRQETQYF,14,TRBV11-3,NA,NA,TRBJ2-5
TGTGCCAGCAGCACGACAGGTTGGAACACTGAAGCTTTCTTT,CASSTTGWNTEAFF,14,TRBV12-3/TRBV12-4,NA,NA,TRBJ1-1
TGTGCCAGCAGCGTAGCTGGCCTAAATGAGCAGTTCTTC,CASSVAGLNEQFF,13,TRBV9,once,NA,TRBJ2-1